This is a list of T cell receptor beta chains from one sample in a study of blood T cell repertoires in COVID-19. Data came from immunoSEQ multiplex PCR; TCRdb stores just in-frame clones and leaves some out. The sample shows about 390,000 clones, approximately 89% of them seen only once. Material for sequencing was peripheral blood. The receptor set was obtained from an older woman with COVID-19, enrolled during active disease. CDR3s include the opening cysteine and the closing phenylalanine or tryptophan. D genes are given only for firm matches.

CDR3 protein	D gene	V gene	J gene
CASSIQRPGGNEKLFF	.	TRBV19	TRBJ1-4
CASSIEADMGYTF	.	TRBV19	TRBJ1-2
CASSADRSTDTQYF	TRBD1	TRBV2	TRBJ2-3
CASSNDRNTEAFF	.	TRBV18	TRBJ1-1
CAFDRGYAGDGAFF	TRBD1	TRBV30	TRBJ1-1
CASSSSVGGAVDTQYF	.	TRBV5-1	TRBJ2-3
CASSTDRAADTEAFF	TRBD1	TRBV7-8	TRBJ1-1
CSASRTGRNYEQYF	TRBD1	TRBV20-1	TRBJ2-7
CASSLPGGPTPYEQYF	TRBD2	TRBV7-2	TRBJ2-7
CASSSRTQGGQPQHF	TRBD1	TRBV19	TRBJ1-5
CASSSTQDRQGYTF	TRBD1	TRBV5-8	TRBJ1-2
CASSYFGTANEKLFF	TRBD1	TRBV6-5	TRBJ1-4
CASSEADYSNQPQHF	.	TRBV2	TRBJ1-5
CASSLSNRGSYGYTF	TRBD1	TRBV5-1	TRBJ1-2
CASSEDNNSNQPQHF	.	TRBV10-2	TRBJ1-5
CASSRGTGVDQPQHF	TRBD1	TRBV7-9	TRBJ1-5
CASSGITGQGERAGANVLTF	TRBD1	TRBV2	TRBJ2-6
CASSTNPQVAYEQYF	.	TRBV5-1	TRBJ2-7
CASSERQGNTDTQYF	.	TRBV2	TRBJ2-3
CAISELLAGPPSTDTQYF	TRBD2	TRBV10-3	TRBJ2-3
CASSPRGYGYTF	.	TRBV18	TRBJ1-2
CASSQEGPRVASTDTQYF	.	TRBV14	TRBJ2-3
CASSQGYTEAFF	.	TRBV6-6	TRBJ1-1
CASSNRVNTEAFF	.	TRBV12-3/TRBV12-4	TRBJ1-1
CASSSGADTQYF	.	TRBV7-9	TRBJ2-3
CASSLVFAGLRETEAFF	.	TRBV11-3	TRBJ1-1
CASSARPGTSGGAVDTQYF	TRBD2	TRBV6-1	TRBJ2-3
CASSLWGTRSSDTQYF	TRBD2	TRBV7-3	TRBJ2-3
CACSRGYEQYF	TRBD1	TRBV14	TRBJ2-7
CASSSRAAGAFEQYF	.	TRBV7-2	TRBJ2-7
CASSPPQGRTNTEAFF	.	TRBV18	TRBJ1-1
CASSYRQTLTGELFF	.	TRBV6-6	TRBJ2-2
CASSPAGGLYEQYF	TRBD2	TRBV13	TRBJ2-7
CASSRDRYNEQFF	TRBD1	TRBV19	TRBJ2-1
CASSRTGDTGELFF	TRBD1	TRBV19	TRBJ2-2
CASSSSGGALYGYTF	TRBD1	TRBV18	TRBJ1-2